Following are 17 T cell receptor beta chains from one sample sequenced in a study of blood T cell repertoires in COVID-19. Generated by immunoSEQ multiplex PCR, the TCRdb table keeps only in-frame clones and is missing some. The table records fewer than 200,000 clones, roughly 80% of them present only once. Sequenced: PBMCs or T cells enriched from blood (not recorded which). These receptors were collected from a man aged 45-65 years who had recovered from COVID-19.

This clone turned up a few times. V usage is TRBV20-1 and J usage is TRBJ2-4, with TRBD1 as a possible D gene (5 bases). Trimming shortened V by 5 bases and J by 11 bases, and 13 bases separated the two germline ends. The CDR3 loop spans 11 amino acids. Per germline, CDR1 DFQATT and CDR2 SNEGSKA (reference sequence). Here the CDR3 DNA reads TGCAGTGCTCCCCTGGGGCAGCTTCAGTACTTC. It specifies CSAPLGQLQYF.

The V call is TRBV6-5, the J call TRBJ1-1; maybe TRBD1 (5 bases). With 1 base removed from V and 4 bases from J, the gap between germline ends came to 13 bases. The CDR3 covers 15 residues. From germline, CDR1 is MNHEY and CDR2 SVGAGI. The CDR3 spells CASSYFRSGITEAFF. Here the CDR3 DNA reads TGTGCCAGCAGTTACTTCCGGTCAGGGATCACTGAAGCTTTCTTT.

The chain joins TRBV28 to TRBJ1-2; 9 nucleotides align to TRBD1. This CDR3 has 17 amino acids. Per germline, CDR1 MDHEN and CDR2 SYDVKM. J was trimmed by 2 bases and V by 5 bases; bases with no gene match: 12. This CDR3 is CASSPAGTGFRNYGYTF. CDR3 coding DNA: TGTGCCAGCAGTCCGGCCGGGACAGGGTTTAGGAACTATGGCTACACCTTC.

V is TRBV3-1 (or the pseudogene TRBV3-2) and J is TRBJ2-1; TRBD1 matches at 10 bases. The CDR3 runs to 15 residues. Trimming at V came to 1 base and at J to 7 bases, leaving 4 bases not matched to a gene. The germline CDR1 and CDR2 sequences are LGHDT and YNNKEL (reference sequence). The CDR3 here is CASSQGGGQGNEQFF. For the CDR3, the DNA is TGTGCCAGCAGCCAAGGGGGGGGACAGGGGAATGAGCAGTTCTTC.

The rearrangement joins TRBV7-9 to TRBJ1-4; 9 bases match TRBD1. J lost 7 bases, V lost 1 base, and 7 bases had no gene match. The CDR3 consists of 16 residues. CDR1 is SEHNR and CDR2 is FQNEAQ in the germline V gene (reference sequence). The CDR3 is CASSLGGTGSFEKLFF. DNA for the CDR3: TGTGCCAGCAGCTTAGGAGGGACAGGGTCTTTTGAAAAACTGTTTTTT.

J is TRBJ2-3 and V is TRBV7-9; 8 nucleotides line up with TRBD1. The CDR3 sequence is 14 residues long. V was clipped by 8 bases and J by 3 bases; unmatched bases: 7. From germline, CDR1 is SEHNR and CDR2 FQNEAQ (reference sequence). The CDR3 loop reads CASGTGGWTDTQYF. The CDR3 nucleotides read TGTGCCAGCGGAACAGGGGGGTGGACAGATACGCAGTATTTT.

The V and J genes are TRBV5-1 and TRBJ1-1; 7 bases align to TRBD1. V dropped 3 bases and J dropped 4; count of bases not matched to a gene: 9. The CDR3 spans 15 residues. Per the germline V gene, CDR1 is SGHRS and CDR2 is YFSETQ. CDR3 nucleotide sequence: TGCGCCAGCAGCTCGATAGAGACAGGGACCACTGAAGCTTTCTTT. This sequence encodes CASSSIETGTTEAFF.

The gene calls are TRBV6-6 and TRBJ1-2; the D gene is possibly TRBD1 (6 bases). This CDR3 has 15 amino acids. The germline V gene has CDR1 MNHNY and CDR2 SVGAGI (reference sequence). V was cut by 2 bases and J by 7 bases, with 17 bases left in between. CDR3 coding DNA: TGTGCCAGCAGTTACCGTGATACAGGGCAGGGTGGCTACACCTTC. Translated: CASSYRDTGQGGYTF.

The chain carries TRBV28 and TRBJ1-4, with 9 bases identical to TRBD1. CDR1 and CDR2 (germline): MDHEN, SYDVKM. J was trimmed by 9 bases and V by 4 bases; bases with no gene match: 12. This CDR3 comprises 16 residues. In nucleotides, the CDR3 is TGTGCCAGCAGTTCCCTAACAGGGGGCGCCCCTAAAAAACTGTTTTTT. Translation: CASSSLTGGAPKKLFF.

The V and J genes are TRBV3-1 (or the pseudogene TRBV3-2) and TRBJ2-5; 8 bases are a match to TRBD2. Germline V CDR1 and CDR2: LGHDT, YNNKEL (reference sequence). After removal of 6 bases from V and 7 bases from J, the junction contained 16 bases not matched to a gene. This CDR3 comprises 16 residues. The CDR3 reads CASRPAGGGPRGTQYF. The CDR3 region has the DNA TGTGCCAGCAGACCCGCCGGGGGGGGCCCCCGCGGGACCCAGTACTTC.

The chain's CDR3 is CASSERGARDGYTF. The CDR3 DNA reads TGTGCCAGCAGTGAACGGGGGGCGAGGGATGGCTACACCTTC. V usage is TRBV2 and J usage is TRBJ1-2; D is possibly TRBD1 (6 bases). With 2 bases removed from V and 6 bases from J, the gap between germline ends came to 13 bases. This CDR3 is 14 amino acids long. CDR1 and CDR2 (germline): SNHLY, FYNNEI.

The rearrangement uses TRBV4-3 and TRBJ1-4; D is unresolved. Trimming shortened V by 0 bases and J by 7 bases, and 9 bases separated the two germline ends. The CDR3 loop spans 14 amino acids. Germline CDR1 and CDR2: LGHNA and YSLEER. The CDR3 region is CASSQEREGEKLFF. In nucleotides, the CDR3 is TGCGCCAGCAGCCAAGAAAGGGAGGGTGAAAAACTGTTTTTT.

The chain is built from TRBV20-1 and TRBJ2-1; D is possibly TRBD1 (6 bases). CDR1 is DFQATT and CDR2 is SNEGSKA in the germline V gene (reference sequence). The CDR3 consists of 14 residues. The V end lost 3 bases, the J end lost 9 bases, and 18 bases lay between the germline ends. The DNA of the CDR3 is TGCAGTGCTAGTGGGGGCTCCTATTTAGCTGAGCAGTTCTTC. Amino acids: CSASGGSYLAEQFF.

The count of this clone is one. This chain connects TRBV5-1 to TRBJ2-1; TRBD2 agrees at 12 bases. With V trimmed by 4 bases and J by 8 bases, 7 bases remained unmatched. Germline V lookup: CDR1 SGHRS, CDR2 YFSETQ. The CDR3 loop spans 15 amino acids. The CDR3 reads CASSNLAGGLDEQFF. The CDR3 DNA reads TGCGCCAGCAGCAACCTAGCGGGGGGGCTCGATGAGCAGTTCTTC. Filled out from reference TRBV5-1 and TRBJ2-1, the complete variable domain reads KAGVTQTPRYLIKTRGQQVTLSCSPISGHRSVSWYQQTPGQGLQFLFEYFSETQRNKGNFPGRFSGRQFSNSRSEMNVSTLELGDSALYLCASSNLAGGLDEQFFGPGTRLTVL.

The chain employs TRBV4-1 and TRBJ1-4, with 9 bases identical to TRBD1. The germline V gene encodes CDR1 MGHRA and CDR2 YSYEKL. The CDR3 is 14 residues long. Unmatched junction bases numbered 5, after V lost 4 bases and J lost 8 bases. Here the CDR3 DNA reads TGCGCCAGCAGCCCTAGGACAGGGGAGGAAAAACTGTTTTTT. Protein product: CASSPRTGEEKLFF.

The chain uses TRBV5-6 and TRBJ1-2, with no clear D. The CDR3 extends over 12 amino acids. V was pared by 2 bases and J by 6 bases, with 8 bases between. Germline CDR1 SGHDT, CDR2 YYEEEE. The CDR3 protein is CASSFSGDGYTF. As DNA, the CDR3 is TGTGCCAGCAGCTTTTCCGGGGATGGCTACACCTTC.

This sequence joins TRBV11-1 and TRBJ2-1; D gene uncertain. This CDR3 is 12 amino acids long. Per the germline V gene, CDR1 is SGHAT and CDR2 is FQDESV (reference sequence). Trimming stripped 1 base from V and 10 bases from J, with 8 bases between. CDR3 nucleotide sequence: TGTGCCAGCAGCTTAGTTTCCCAGGAGCAGTTCTTC. Encoded protein: CASSLVSQEQFF. Supplemented by reference TRBV11-1 and TRBJ2-1, the full variable domain reads EAEVAQSPRYKITEKSQAVAFWCDPISGHATLYWYRQILGQGPELLVQFQDESVVDDSQLPKDRFSAERLKGVDSTLKIQPAELGDSAMYLCASSLVSQEQFFGPGTRLTVL.